A selection of T cell receptor beta chains follows, all from one sample in a study of T cells in localized non-small cell lung cancer. The data were produced by immunoSEQ multiplex PCR, yet TCRdb's version contains in-frame clones alone and is incomplete. The sample includes around 50,000 clones, roughly four fifths of them seen just once. The sequencing used peripheral blood, collected before any cancer treatment. The receptors were gathered from a female donor of 60 years or more with stage II squamous cell lung carcinoma. Each CDR3 is given with its conserved first and last residue. D genes are given only for firm matches. Size values are once, few and many counts, or a class for expanded clones, and some rows have none.

clone_size: NA
j_call: TRBJ2-7
v_call: TRBV6-1
d_call: NA
cdr3_aa: CASSEALNEQYF
cdr3_nt: TGTGCCAGCAGTGAAGCCTTGAACGAGCAGTACTTC

clone_size: NA
j_call: TRBJ2-5
v_call: TRBV5-4
d_call: NA
cdr3_aa: CASSLGRGNQETQYF
cdr3_nt: TGTGCCAGCAGCTTGGGCAGGGGTAACCAAGAGACCCAGTACTTC

clone_size: NA
j_call: TRBJ2-1
v_call: TRBV12-5
d_call: NA
cdr3_aa: CASGLEWGNEQFF
cdr3_nt: TGTGCTAGTGGTTTGGAGTGGGGTAACGAGCAGTTCTTC

clone_size: NA
j_call: TRBJ2-4
v_call: TRBV5-8
d_call: NA
cdr3_aa: CASSLWTVENIQYF
cdr3_nt: TGTGCCAGCAGCTTGTGGACGGTGGAAAACATTCAGTACTTC

clone_size: NA
j_call: TRBJ1-1
v_call: TRBV6-6
d_call: NA
cdr3_aa: CASSYSSGMNTEAFF
cdr3_nt: TGTGCCAGCAGTTACTCGTCAGGAATGAACACTGAAGCTTTCTTT

clone_size: NA
j_call: TRBJ2-3
v_call: TRBV10-1
d_call: TRBD2
cdr3_aa: CATLEGGGPSTDTQYF
cdr3_nt: TGCGCCACGCTCGAGGGCGGGGGGCCGAGCACAGATACGCAGTATTTT

clone_size: NA
j_call: TRBJ1-6
v_call: TRBV2
d_call: NA
cdr3_aa: CASSDLAPYNSPLHF
cdr3_nt: TGTGCCAGCAGTGATCTAGCTCCTTATAATTCACCCCTCCACTTT

clone_size: NA
j_call: TRBJ2-6
v_call: TRBV18
d_call: NA
cdr3_aa: CASSPIPVAGANVLTF
cdr3_nt: TGTGCCAGCTCACCGATCCCCGTGGCCGGGGCCAACGTCCTGACTTTC

clone_size: NA
j_call: TRBJ2-7
v_call: TRBV1
d_call: NA
cdr3_aa: CTSSQFRRSSYEQYF
cdr3_nt: TGCACCAGCAGCCAATTCCGGAGATCCTCCTACGAGCAGTACTTC

clone_size: few
j_call: TRBJ2-2
v_call: TRBV5-4
d_call: TRBD1
cdr3_aa: CASSLGAGGVDRELFF
cdr3_nt: TGTGCCAGCAGCTTGGGGGCAGGGGGCGTAGACCGGGAGCTGTTTTTT

clone_size: NA
j_call: TRBJ2-1
v_call: TRBV19
d_call: TRBD2
cdr3_aa: CASSTLTSGGNNEQFF
cdr3_nt: TGTGCCAGTAGTACCTTAACTAGCGGGGGTAACAATGAGCAGTTCTTC

clone_size: NA
j_call: TRBJ2-3
v_call: TRBV2
d_call: TRBD1
cdr3_aa: CASSEVETGPTDTQYF
cdr3_nt: TGTGCCAGCAGTGAAGTGGAGACAGGGCCCACAGATACGCAGTATTTT

clone_size: NA
j_call: TRBJ1-3
v_call: TRBV7-8
d_call: NA
cdr3_aa: CASSLVRTGNTIYF
cdr3_nt: TGTGCCAGCAGCTTAGTCAGGACTGGAAACACCATATATTTT

clone_size: NA
j_call: TRBJ2-1
v_call: TRBV6-5
d_call: NA
cdr3_aa: CASSLSSSYNEQFF
cdr3_nt: TGTGCCAGCAGTTTATCGAGCTCCTACAATGAGCAGTTCTTC

clone_size: NA
j_call: TRBJ1-6
v_call: TRBV13
d_call: NA
cdr3_aa: CASRLGAGNSPLHF
cdr3_nt: TGTGCCAGCAGACTAGGGGCCGGGAATTCACCCCTCCACTTT

clone_size: NA
j_call: TRBJ2-3
v_call: TRBV2
d_call: TRBD2
cdr3_aa: CASSALASSTDTQYF
cdr3_nt: TGTGCCAGCAGCGCACTAGCGAGTAGCACAGATACGCAGTATTTT

clone_size: once
j_call: TRBJ1-2
v_call: TRBV30
d_call: NA
cdr3_aa: CAWSVSADHGYTF
cdr3_nt: TGTGCCTGGAGTGTAAGTGCAGACCATGGCTACACCTTC

clone_size: NA
j_call: TRBJ2-3
v_call: TRBV6-5
d_call: TRBD2
cdr3_aa: CASSYSRASGGAGQYF
cdr3_nt: TGTGCCAGCAGTTACTCGAGGGCTAGCGGGGGGGCGGGGCAGTATTTT

clone_size: NA
j_call: TRBJ2-2
v_call: TRBV11-2
d_call: TRBD1
cdr3_aa: CASTPNGDRFTGELFF
cdr3_nt: TGTGCCAGCACCCCGAATGGGGACAGGTTCACCGGGGAGCTGTTTTTT

clone_size: NA
j_call: TRBJ1-1
v_call: TRBV19
d_call: NA
cdr3_aa: CASSPRGQGRTEAFF
cdr3_nt: TGTGCCAGTAGTCCCAGGGGCCAGGGGCGCACTGAAGCTTTCTTT

clone_size: NA
j_call: TRBJ1-2
v_call: TRBV28
d_call: TRBD1
cdr3_aa: CASSPSGQTNYGYTF
cdr3_nt: TGTGCCAGCAGTCCCTCGGGACAGACAAACTATGGCTACACCTTC

clone_size: NA
j_call: TRBJ1-5
v_call: TRBV12-5
d_call: NA
cdr3_aa: CASGSVPGATASQPQHF
cdr3_nt: TGTGCTAGTGGTTCCGTGCCCGGAGCAACAGCGAGTCAGCCCCAGCATTTT

clone_size: NA
j_call: TRBJ1-4
v_call: TRBV2
d_call: TRBD1
cdr3_aa: CASKGGQGLGKLFF
cdr3_nt: TGTGCCAGTAAGGGGGGACAGGGCTTGGGGAAACTGTTTTTT

clone_size: NA
j_call: TRBJ1-6
v_call: TRBV27
d_call: NA
cdr3_aa: CASSLLRQARASSYNSPLHF
cdr3_nt: TGTGCCAGCAGTCTCCTTCGACAGGCCCGCGCCTCCTCCTATAATTCACCCCTCCACTTT

clone_size: once
j_call: TRBJ2-1
v_call: TRBV5-1
d_call: NA
cdr3_aa: CASSLDGAPYNEQFF
cdr3_nt: TGCGCCAGCAGCTTGGACGGGGCCCCCTACAATGAGCAGTTCTTC

clone_size: few
j_call: TRBJ2-7
v_call: TRBV7-9
d_call: TRBD1
cdr3_aa: CASSPQPPNRDRGYEQYF
cdr3_nt: TGTGCCAGCAGCCCTCAGCCCCCAAACCGGGACAGGGGGTACGAGCAGTACTTC

clone_size: few
j_call: TRBJ2-3
v_call: TRBV4-2
d_call: TRBD2
cdr3_aa: CASSLAGGQGTDTQYF
cdr3_nt: TGTGCCAGCAGCCTAGCGGGGGGGCAGGGCACAGATACGCAGTATTTT

clone_size: NA
j_call: TRBJ1-2
v_call: TRBV10-2
d_call: TRBD1
cdr3_aa: CASSEGGGDSEGYTF
cdr3_nt: TGCGCCAGCAGTGAGGGAGGGGGCGATTCCGAGGGCTACACCTTC

clone_size: NA
j_call: TRBJ1-1
v_call: TRBV28
d_call: NA
cdr3_aa: CASRPRTGEAFF
cdr3_nt: TGTGCCAGCAGACCCCGGACGGGAGAAGCTTTCTTT

clone_size: NA
j_call: TRBJ1-2
v_call: TRBV27
d_call: NA
cdr3_aa: CASSLWGSPRGGYTF
cdr3_nt: TGTGCCAGCAGTTTATGGGGCAGCCCTCGGGGAGGCTACACCTTC

clone_size: NA
j_call: TRBJ1-2
v_call: TRBV6-5
d_call: NA
cdr3_aa: CASSYGGRNYGYTF
cdr3_nt: TGTGCCAGCAGTTACGGGGGGAGAAACTATGGCTACACCTTC

clone_size: NA
j_call: TRBJ1-5
v_call: TRBV6-6
d_call: TRBD1
cdr3_aa: CASSYGTDNQPQHF
cdr3_nt: TGTGCCAGCAGTTACGGGACAGATAATCAGCCCCAGCATTTT

clone_size: NA
j_call: TRBJ1-1
v_call: TRBV30
d_call: NA
cdr3_aa: CACQRRGGTEAFF
cdr3_nt: TGTGCCTGCCAAAGGAGGGGAGGCACTGAAGCTTTCTTT

clone_size: NA
j_call: TRBJ2-2
v_call: TRBV5-1
d_call: NA
cdr3_aa: CASSLKGEHANTGELFF
cdr3_nt: TGCGCCAGCAGCTTGAAGGGAGAACACGCGAACACCGGGGAGCTGTTTTTT

clone_size: NA
j_call: TRBJ2-3
v_call: TRBV6-1
d_call: TRBD1
cdr3_aa: CASSAGQGAGDTQYF
cdr3_nt: TGTGCCAGCAGTGCGGGACAGGGGGCAGGAGATACGCAGTATTTT

clone_size: NA
j_call: TRBJ1-1
v_call: TRBV19
d_call: NA
cdr3_aa: CASSIFSGRTEAFF
cdr3_nt: TGTGCCAGTAGTATATTTTCGGGACGGACTGAAGCTTTCTTT

clone_size: NA
j_call: TRBJ2-1
v_call: TRBV2
d_call: NA
cdr3_aa: CASSEPKGEVNEQFF
cdr3_nt: TGTGCCAGCAGTGAGCCGAAGGGGGAGGTCAATGAGCAGTTCTTC

clone_size: NA
j_call: TRBJ2-7
v_call: TRBV19
d_call: NA
cdr3_aa: CASQVAGSYEQYF
cdr3_nt: TGTGCCAGTCAAGTCGCTGGTTCCTACGAGCAGTACTTC

clone_size: NA
j_call: TRBJ2-7
v_call: TRBV27
d_call: NA
cdr3_aa: CASRAAGSSYEQYF
cdr3_nt: TGTGCCAGCAGGGCGGCAGGGAGCTCCTACGAGCAGTACTTC

clone_size: NA
j_call: TRBJ1-1
v_call: TRBV6-5
d_call: NA
cdr3_aa: CASSYPLGRAFF
cdr3_nt: TGTGCCAGCAGTTACCCTCTGGGCAGAGCTTTCTTT

clone_size: NA
j_call: TRBJ2-5
v_call: TRBV4-1
d_call: NA
cdr3_aa: CASSQEGTGRETQYF
cdr3_nt: TGCGCCAGCAGCCAAGAGGGAACAGGGAGAGAGACCCAGTACTTC

clone_size: NA
j_call: TRBJ1-1
v_call: TRBV9
d_call: NA
cdr3_aa: CASTPSGPPRDVKRGTEAFF
cdr3_nt: TGTGCCAGCACCCCCAGCGGTCCACCTCGGGATGTTAAAAGAGGGACTGAAGCTTTCTTT

clone_size: NA
j_call: TRBJ1-5
v_call: TRBV12-5
d_call: NA
cdr3_aa: CASGLYSGPAVRDQPQHF
cdr3_nt: TGTGCTAGTGGTTTGTATTCGGGACCGGCAGTAAGGGATCAGCCCCAGCATTTT

clone_size: NA
j_call: TRBJ2-1
v_call: TRBV5-4
d_call: NA
cdr3_aa: CASRRDRYNEQFF
cdr3_nt: TGTGCCAGCAGGCGAGACAGATACAATGAGCAGTTCTTC

clone_size: NA
j_call: TRBJ2-2
v_call: TRBV29-1
d_call: TRBD1
cdr3_aa: CSTKTGGDAGELFF
cdr3_nt: TGCAGCACAAAAACAGGGGGCGATGCCGGGGAGCTGTTTTTT

clone_size: once
j_call: TRBJ1-5
v_call: TRBV6-5
d_call: NA
cdr3_aa: CASSASYSNQPQHF
cdr3_nt: TGTGCCAGCAGTGCAAGTTATAGCAATCAGCCCCAGCATTTT

clone_size: NA
j_call: TRBJ2-1
v_call: TRBV29-1
d_call: NA
cdr3_aa: CSVATSNEQFF
cdr3_nt: TGCAGCGTTGCAACTTCCAATGAGCAGTTCTTC

clone_size: NA
j_call: TRBJ1-5
v_call: TRBV19
d_call: TRBD1
cdr3_aa: CASSILGTGLYQPQHF
cdr3_nt: TGTGCCAGTAGTATCTTAGGGACAGGGCTTTATCAGCCCCAGCATTTT